A selection of T cell receptor beta chains follows, all from one sample in a study of beta chain features in type 1 diabetes. Using immunoSEQ multiplex PCR, the repertoire was profiled, and TCRdb retains in-frame clones only, with some absent. The sample lists around 710,000 clones, over 10% occurring once. The sequenced sample consisted of naive CD4+ T cells from blood. The receptors stem from a man between 25 and 39 years old with type 1 diabetes. CDR3s include the opening cysteine and the closing phenylalanine or tryptophan. Each record gives: D gene, clone size, J gene, V gene, CDR3 protein, CDR3 DNA. D genes are given only for firm matches. Some rows mark clone size as missing; the rest say once, few, many or name a class of expanded clone.

>TRBD2|-|TRBJ2-5|TRBV7-7
CASSPVVAGAETQYF
TGTGCCAGCAGCCCTGTGGTAGCGGGGGCCGAGACCCAGTACTTC
>-|-|TRBJ1-5|TRBV6-6
CASRERHGNQPQHF
TGTGCCAGCAGGGAAAGACATGGCAATCAGCCCCAGCATTTT
>-|few|TRBJ2-1|TRBV5-4
CASSLGTSTSSYNEQFF
TGTGCCAGCAGCTTGGGGACCTCGACTAGTTCATACAATGAGCAGTTCTTC
>-|few|TRBJ2-1|TRBV6-5
CASSYGGEGLNEQFF
TGTGCCAGCAGTTACGGGGGCGAAGGGTTGAATGAGCAGTTCTTC
>TRBD1|-|TRBJ2-5|TRBV9
CASSVGTGGMETQYF
TGTGCCAGCAGCGTAGGGACAGGGGGTATGGAGACCCAGTACTTC
>TRBD2|few|TRBJ2-1|TRBV5-4
CASSLETSGYNEQFF
TGTGCCAGCAGCTTGGAAACTAGCGGTTACAATGAGCAGTTCTTC
>-|once|TRBJ2-3|TRBV14
CASSQGVWTDTQYF
TGTGCCAGCAGCCAGGGGGTGTGGACAGATACGCAGTATTTT
>-|-|TRBJ2-4|TRBV6-5
CASSFSRGGENIQYF
TGTGCCAGCAGTTTCAGCAGGGGGGGAGAAAACATTCAGTACTTC
>-|few|TRBJ2-1|TRBV28
CASTTVTRLSYNEQFF
TGTGCCAGTACGACCGTCACGCGACTCTCCTACAATGAGCAGTTCTTC
>-|-|TRBJ1-4|TRBV15
CATSSAQATNEKLFF
TGTGCCACCAGCAGTGCACAAGCAACTAATGAAAAACTGTTTTTT
>TRBD2|-|TRBJ2-1|TRBV4-2
CASSQARGETGIPNEQFF
TGTGCCAGCAGCCAAGCCCGGGGGGAAACTGGCATTCCTAATGAGCAGTTCTTC